The next 10 T cell receptor beta chains were all read from a single sample in a study of blood T cell repertoires in COVID-19. Sequenced by immunoSEQ multiplex PCR; TCRdb stores in-frame clones only, minus some. The sample yields around 30,000 clones, approximately 80% seen once. The sample was peripheral blood. The receptors originated from a woman between 65 and 79 years old with acute or convalescent COVID-19.

The CDR3 sequence is CASSLVSYEQYF. The CDR3, as DNA: TGTGCCAGCAGTTTAGTATCCTACGAGCAGTACTTC. The chain uses TRBV28 and TRBJ2-7; D call uncertain. The CDR3 contains 12 residues. Between the trimmed V and J ends, which lost 2 bases and 1 base, there was a span of 3 bases. CDR1 is MDHEN, CDR2 SYDVKM, per germline.

The chain recombines TRBV15 with TRBJ2-7; TRBD1 aligns across 10 bases. From germline, CDR1 is LNHNV and CDR2 YYDKDF (reference sequence). The V segment lost 1 base and the J segment 5 bases; nucleotides outside the gene matches: 2. The CDR3 runs to 14 residues. The CDR3 here is CATSRGGTGDEQYF. DNA for the CDR3: TGTGCCACCAGCAGAGGGGGGACAGGGGACGAGCAGTACTTC.

This sequence joins TRBV27 and TRBJ2-1; 8 positions agree with TRBD2. V shed 6 bases, J shed 8 bases, and the junction held 12 bases outside the gene matches. The CDR3 is 15 amino acids. Germline values: CDR1 MNHEY, CDR2 SMNVEV (reference sequence). This CDR3 reads CASSLFGLGRDEQFF. In DNA form, the CDR3 reads TGTGCCAGCAGCCTATTTGGGCTCGGGAGGGATGAGCAGTTCTTC.

The chain combines TRBV6-6 with TRBJ2-1; 10 bases are a match to TRBD2. This CDR3 comprises 14 residues. Germline CDR1 reads MNHNY; CDR2 reads SVGAGI (reference sequence). J was trimmed by 9 bases and V by 2 bases; bases with no gene match: 4. CDR3 residues: CASSYGTSESEQFF. In DNA form, the CDR3 reads TGTGCCAGCAGTTACGGGACTAGCGAGAGTGAGCAGTTCTTC.

The chain links TRBV7-3 to TRBJ1-4, with 7 bases that match TRBD1. The V segment lost 1 base and the J segment 8 bases; nucleotides outside the gene matches: 7. The CDR3 contains 15 residues. Germline values: CDR1 SGHTA, CDR2 FQGTGA. The CDR3 sequence is CASSLRGTVGEKLFF. The CDR3 DNA follows: TGTGCCAGCAGCTTAAGAGGGACAGTCGGCGAAAAACTGTTTTTT. The variable domain in full, completed from reference TRBV7-3 and TRBJ1-4, reads GAGVSQTPSNKVTEKGKYVELRCDPISGHTALYWYRQSLGQGPEFLIYFQGTGAADDSGLPNDRFFAVRPEGSVSTLKIQRTERGDSAVYLCASSLRGTVGEKLFFGSGTQLSVL.

The chain combines TRBV6-4 with TRBJ1-5, with 8 bases identical to TRBD1. Germline V gene sequence: CDR1 MRHNA, CDR2 SNTAGT. The CDR3 extends over 15 amino acids. V lost 0 bases to trimming and J lost 6 bases; unmatched junction nucleotides: 4. As DNA, the CDR3 is TGTGCCAGCAGTGACTCAAGGACAGGGAGTCAGCCCCAGCATTTT. The encoded protein is CASSDSRTGSQPQHF.

The chain employs TRBV7-8 and TRBJ2-1; 8 bases align to TRBD2. Per germline, CDR1 SGHVS and CDR2 FQNEAQ. This CDR3 is built from 15 residues. V lost 5 bases to trimming and J lost 5 bases; unmatched junction nucleotides: 8. CDR3 DNA: TGTGCCAGCAGCGAGGGACTAGTTGGAGACAATGAGCAGTTCTTC. Translated: CASSEGLVGDNEQFF.

The chain has TRBV18 and TRBJ1-6; weak D call: TRBD1 (6 bases). The CDR3 is 16 residues long. Trimming cost V 5 bases and J 0 bases, with 11 bases left between them. The germline gives CDR1 KGHSH, CDR2 LQKENI. The CDR3 region has the DNA TGTGCCAGCTCAACTACAGGGAGCTCCTATAATTCACCCCTCCACTTT. Residues: CASSTTGSSYNSPLHF.

This clone was found a few times. The CDR3, as DNA: TGTGCCAGCAGCTTAGGGACAGGGAACTATGGCTACACCTTC. It encodes CASSLGTGNYGYTF. The V and J genes are TRBV7-2 and TRBJ1-2, with 8 bases lining up with TRBD1. The CDR3 contains 14 residues. Germline CDR1 and CDR2: SGHTA and FQGNSA. V gave up 1 base and J gave up 2 bases; unmatched junction bases: 0.

The chain joins TRBV5-6 to TRBJ2-7, with D possibly TRBD1 on 6 matching bases. CDR3 length equals 15 residues. The germline V and J ends were trimmed by 1 base and 4 bases, with 15 bases remaining between them. Germline values: CDR1 SGHDT, CDR2 YYEEEE. This chain's CDR3 is CASSLPSDSMYEQYF. The CDR3 DNA follows: TGTGCCAGCAGCTTGCCGTCGGACAGCATGTACGAGCAGTACTTC.